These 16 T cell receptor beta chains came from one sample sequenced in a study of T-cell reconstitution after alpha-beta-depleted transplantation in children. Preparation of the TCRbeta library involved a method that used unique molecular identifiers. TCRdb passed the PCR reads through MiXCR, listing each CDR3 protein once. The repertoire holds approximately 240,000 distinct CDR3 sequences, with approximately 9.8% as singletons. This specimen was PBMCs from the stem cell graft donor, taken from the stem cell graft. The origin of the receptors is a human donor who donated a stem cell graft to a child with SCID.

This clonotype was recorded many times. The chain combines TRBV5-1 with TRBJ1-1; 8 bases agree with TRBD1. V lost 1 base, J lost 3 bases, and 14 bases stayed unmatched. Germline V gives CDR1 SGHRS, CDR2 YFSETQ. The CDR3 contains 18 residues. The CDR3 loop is CASSLRGQGARLDTEAFF. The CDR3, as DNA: TGCGCCAGCAGCTTGCGGGGGCAGGGGGCGCGACTGGACACTGAAGCTTTCTTT.

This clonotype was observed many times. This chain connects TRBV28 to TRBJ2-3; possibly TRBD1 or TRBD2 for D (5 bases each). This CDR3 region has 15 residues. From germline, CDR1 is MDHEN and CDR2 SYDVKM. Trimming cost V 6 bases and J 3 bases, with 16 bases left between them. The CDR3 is CASRYTGRTTDTQYF. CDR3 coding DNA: TGTGCCAGCAGGTACACGGGACGGACTACAGATACGCAGTATTTT.

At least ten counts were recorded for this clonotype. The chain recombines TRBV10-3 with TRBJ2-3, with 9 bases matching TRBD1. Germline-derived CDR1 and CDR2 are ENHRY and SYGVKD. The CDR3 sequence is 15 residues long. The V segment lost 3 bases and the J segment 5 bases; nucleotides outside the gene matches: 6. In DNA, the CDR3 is TGTGCCATCAGTGAAGTAACAGGGGGCTTAGATACGCAGTATTTT. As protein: CAISEVTGGLDTQYF.

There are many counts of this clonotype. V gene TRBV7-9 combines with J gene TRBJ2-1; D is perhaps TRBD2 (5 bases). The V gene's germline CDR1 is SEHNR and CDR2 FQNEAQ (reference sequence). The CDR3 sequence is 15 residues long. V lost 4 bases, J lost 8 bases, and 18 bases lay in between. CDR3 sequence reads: CASSSGSLVKDEQFF. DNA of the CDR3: TGTGCCAGCAGCTCGGGGTCTTTAGTAAAGGATGAGCAGTTCTTC.

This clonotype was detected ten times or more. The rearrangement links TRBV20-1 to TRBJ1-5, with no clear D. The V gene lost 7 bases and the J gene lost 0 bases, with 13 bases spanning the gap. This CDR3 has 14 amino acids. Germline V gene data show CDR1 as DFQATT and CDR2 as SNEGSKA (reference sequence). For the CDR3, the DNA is TGCAGTGTATCCCGGGCCAATAGCAATCAGCCCCAGCATTTT. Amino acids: CSVSRANSNQPQHF.

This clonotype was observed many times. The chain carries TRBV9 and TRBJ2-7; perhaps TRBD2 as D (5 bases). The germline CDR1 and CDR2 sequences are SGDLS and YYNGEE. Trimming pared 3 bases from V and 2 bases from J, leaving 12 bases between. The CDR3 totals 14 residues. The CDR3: CASSETGNTYEQYF. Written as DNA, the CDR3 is TGTGCCAGCAGCGAGACCGGGAATACCTACGAGCAGTACTTC.

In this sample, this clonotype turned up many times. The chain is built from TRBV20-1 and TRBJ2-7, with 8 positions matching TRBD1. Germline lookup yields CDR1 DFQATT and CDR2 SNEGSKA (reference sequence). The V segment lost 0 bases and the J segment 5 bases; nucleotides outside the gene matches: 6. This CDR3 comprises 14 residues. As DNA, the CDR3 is TGCAGTGCTAGAGAGGGGACAGGTATTAACGAGCAGTACTTC. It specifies CSAREGTGINEQYF.

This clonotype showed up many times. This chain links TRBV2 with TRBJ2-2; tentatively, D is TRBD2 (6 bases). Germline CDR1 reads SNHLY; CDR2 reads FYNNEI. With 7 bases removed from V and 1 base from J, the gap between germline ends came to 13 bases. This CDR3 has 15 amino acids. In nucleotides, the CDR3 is TGTGCCAGCAAGGGACGGGACTTGAACACCGGGGAGCTGTTTTTT. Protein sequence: CASKGRDLNTGELFF. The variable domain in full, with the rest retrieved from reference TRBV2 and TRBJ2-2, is EPEVTQTPSHQVTQMGQEVILRCVPISNHLYFYWYRQILGQKVEFLVSFYNNEISEKSEIFDDQFSVERPDGSNFTLKIRSTKLEDSAMYFCASKGRDLNTGELFFGEGSRLTVL.

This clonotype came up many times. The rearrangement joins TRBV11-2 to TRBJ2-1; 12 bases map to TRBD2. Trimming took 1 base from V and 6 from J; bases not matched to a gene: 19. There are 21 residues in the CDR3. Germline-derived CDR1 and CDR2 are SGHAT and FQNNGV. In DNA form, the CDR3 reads TGTGCCAGCAGCTTAGGGGCAGCGATACTAGCGGGGGGTCATCATTCCAATGAGCAGTTCTTC. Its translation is CASSLGAAILAGGHHSNEQFF.

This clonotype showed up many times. In nucleotides, the CDR3 is TGTGCCAGCAGCTCACAGGGACAGGGGACGCACGAGCAGTACTTC. Encoded protein: CASSSQGQGTHEQYF. The chain employs TRBV7-2 and TRBJ2-7; 10 positions match TRBD1. The trim removed 4 bases at V and 5 bases at J, leaving 8 bases unmatched. CDR3 length: 15 amino acids. The germline V gene has CDR1 SGHTA and CDR2 FQGNSA.

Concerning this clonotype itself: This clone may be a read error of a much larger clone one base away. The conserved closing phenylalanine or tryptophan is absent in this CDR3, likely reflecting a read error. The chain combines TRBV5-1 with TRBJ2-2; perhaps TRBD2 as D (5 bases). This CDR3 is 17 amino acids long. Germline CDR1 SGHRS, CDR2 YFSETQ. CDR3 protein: CPSSLEAGPLETGELFL. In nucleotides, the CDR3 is TGCCCCAGCAGCTTGGAGGCTGGGCCCCTTGAAACCGGGGAGCTGTTTTTG.

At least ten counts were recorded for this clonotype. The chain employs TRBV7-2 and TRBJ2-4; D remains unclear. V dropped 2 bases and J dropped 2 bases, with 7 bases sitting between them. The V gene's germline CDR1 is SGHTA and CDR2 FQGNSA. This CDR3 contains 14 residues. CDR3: CASSLTTSKNIQYF. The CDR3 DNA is TGTGCCAGCAGCTTAACCACTTCCAAAAACATTCAGTACTTC.

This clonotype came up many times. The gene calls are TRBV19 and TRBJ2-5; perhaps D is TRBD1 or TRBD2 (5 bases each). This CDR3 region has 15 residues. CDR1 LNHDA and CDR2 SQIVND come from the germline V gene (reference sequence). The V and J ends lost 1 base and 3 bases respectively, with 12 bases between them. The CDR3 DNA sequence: TGTGCCAGTAGTATAGCCGGGACGAGCGAAGAGACCCAGTACTTC. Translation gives CASSIAGTSEETQYF.

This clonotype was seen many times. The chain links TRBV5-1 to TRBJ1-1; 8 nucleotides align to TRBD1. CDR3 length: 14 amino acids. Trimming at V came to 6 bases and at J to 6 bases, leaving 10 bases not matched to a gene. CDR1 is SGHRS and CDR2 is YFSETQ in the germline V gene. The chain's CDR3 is CASTQTGGGSEAFF. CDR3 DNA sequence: TGCGCCAGCACCCAAACAGGGGGGGGATCTGAAGCTTTCTTT.

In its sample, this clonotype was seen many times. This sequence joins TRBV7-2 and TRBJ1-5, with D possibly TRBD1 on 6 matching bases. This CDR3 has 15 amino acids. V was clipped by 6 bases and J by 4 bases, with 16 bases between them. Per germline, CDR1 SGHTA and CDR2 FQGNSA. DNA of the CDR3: TGTGCCAGCAGGCAGTTACCACAGGGAAATCAGCCCCAGCATTTT. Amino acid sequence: CASRQLPQGNQPQHF.

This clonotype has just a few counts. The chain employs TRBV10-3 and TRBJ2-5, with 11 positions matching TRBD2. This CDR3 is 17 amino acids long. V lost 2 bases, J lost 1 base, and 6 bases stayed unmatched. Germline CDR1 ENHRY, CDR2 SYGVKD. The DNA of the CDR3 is TGTGCCATCAGTGAGGCCCTAGCGGGGGGCCTCCAAGAGACCCAGTACTTC. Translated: CAISEALAGGLQETQYF.